This T cell receptor beta chain was identified during a study of T cell responses to AZD1222 COVID-19 vaccine. Whether given at about 4 or about 12 weeks, second doses were pooled. V lost 7 bases and J lost 4; bases outside the gene matches: 14. Germline V gene data show CDR1 as LNHDA and CDR2 as SQIVND (reference sequence). The CDR3 covers 17 residues. In the case of this clone: Antigen specificity is unknown.

Only in-frame clones appear in the TCRdb table, and some are missing; sequencing was by immunoSEQ multiplex PCR. The sample has some 200,000 clones, around nine tenths seen once; the top ten hold 25% to 30%. Overall study findings and caveats: Donors were chiefly white British, with a greater number of females, and clonal diversity was perhaps underestimated. The breadth and depth of Spike-specific TCRs increased once two AZD1222 doses had been given. At baseline, just a handful of AZD1222 recipients tested seropositive.

This chain joins TRBV19 and TRBJ2-5, with 11 bases that match TRBD2. The clonotype was recovered from an adult who received the AZD1222 COVID-19 vaccine. The sequencing here drew on peripheral blood, taken 28 days after the second AZD1222 dose. The CDR3 here is CASTPPAASGRTETQYF. CDR3 nucleotides: TGTGCCAGTACCCCCCCGGCGGCTAGCGGGAGGACAGAGACCCAGTACTTC.